Shown below are 28 T cell receptor beta chains from a single sample sequenced in a study of control samples from healthy donors and cancer patients. The protocol was immunoSEQ multiplex PCR, while the TCRdb copy is restricted to in-frame clones and leaves out a portion. The sample shows some 150,000 clones, about 89% of them seen only once. The specimen sequenced was blood. The origin of the receptors is a man aged 18 to 29 in good health.

This CDR3 is CASSFLNSYNEQFF. The CDR3 DNA reads TGTGCCAGCAGTTTTCTCAACTCCTACAATGAGCAGTTCTTC. The genes are TRBV28 and TRBJ2-1; no clear D. Germline V lookup: CDR1 MDHEN, CDR2 SYDVKM. V gave up 3 bases and J gave up 0 bases, with 6 bases separating them. The length of the CDR3 is 14 residues.

The rearrangement links TRBV5-1 to TRBJ1-1; D is perhaps TRBD1 (5 bases). Trimming took off 4 bases at V and 5 bases at J, with 15 bases between the two ends. CDR1 and CDR2 (germline): SGHRS, YFSETQ. This CDR3 has 14 amino acids. The CDR3 loop is CASSPGVGETEAFF. The CDR3 DNA sequence: TGCGCCAGCAGCCCCGGGGTGGGGGAGACTGAAGCTTTCTTT. The full variable domain, its missing parts supplied by reference TRBV5-1 and TRBJ1-1, is KAGVTQTPRYLIKTRGQQVTLSCSPISGHRSVSWYQQTPGQGLQFLFEYFSETQRNKGNFPGRFSGRQFSNSRSEMNVSTLELGDSALYLCASSPGVGETEAFFGQGTRLTVV.

The gene calls are TRBV29-1 and TRBJ1-4; 7 positions agree with TRBD1. Trimming cost V 4 bases and J 7 bases; bases outside gene matches: 6. This CDR3 spans 13 amino acids. Per germline, CDR1 SQVTM and CDR2 ANQGSEA. This CDR3 is CSVAKGAGEKLFF. The CDR3 DNA sequence: TGCAGCGTTGCCAAGGGGGCGGGTGAAAAACTGTTTTTT.

This chain uses TRBV4-3 with TRBJ1-4; 8 nucleotides align to TRBD1. Germline CDR1 reads LGHNA; CDR2 reads YSLEER. V dropped 0 bases and J dropped 4; count of bases not matched to a gene: 7. CDR3 length: 17 amino acids. The CDR3 nucleotides are TGCGCCAGCAGCCAAGACGGACAGGGAGATCTTAATGAAAAACTGTTTTTT. Translation: CASSQDGQGDLNEKLFF.

DNA for the CDR3: TGTGCCAGCAGTCACCGACGGGACCCCTGGGCGCAAGAGACCCAGTACTTC. Translating gives CASSHRRDPWAQETQYF. The chain links TRBV28 to TRBJ2-5; D is tentatively TRBD1 or TRBD2 (5 bases each). Germline V lookup: CDR1 MDHEN, CDR2 SYDVKM. The CDR3 is 17 residues long. Trimming took off 5 bases at V and 2 bases at J, with 21 bases between the two ends.

V and J are TRBV9 and TRBJ2-2; D is tentatively TRBD1 or TRBD2 (5 bases each). Germline loops: CDR1 SGDLS, CDR2 YYNGEE. Trimming removed 5 bases at V and 1 base at J, with 9 bases between. The CDR3 extends over 14 amino acids. The CDR3 sequence: CASRGTGNTGELFF. In DNA form, the CDR3 reads TGTGCCAGCAGGGGGACGGGGAACACCGGGGAGCTGTTTTTT. Looking up the rest from reference TRBV9 and TRBJ2-2 gives the full variable domain: DSGVTQTPKHLITATGQRVTLRCSPRSGDLSVYWYQQSLDQGLQFLIQYYNGEERAKGNILERFSAQQFPDLHSELNLSSLELGDSALYFCASRGTGNTGELFFGEGSRLTVL.

The chain carries TRBV5-1 and TRBJ2-5; D is ambiguous. Germline V gene sequence: CDR1 SGHRS, CDR2 YFSETQ. The CDR3 has 12 amino acids. The V end was cut by 5 bases, the J end by 3 bases, with 8 bases between. For the CDR3, the DNA is TGCGCCAGCAGAGATTTCGAAGAGACCCAGTACTTC. This translates into CASRDFEETQYF.

This clone was detected only once. The chain joins TRBV4-1 to TRBJ2-7; 8 nucleotides agree with TRBD2. Trimming at V came to 1 base and at J to 3 bases, leaving 5 bases not matched to a gene. The CDR3 is 15 amino acids. Germline V gene sequence: CDR1 MGHRA, CDR2 YSYEKL. This CDR3 reads CASSQVAGGGYEQYF. In DNA form, the CDR3 reads TGCGCCAGCAGCCAAGTCGCGGGGGGCGGCTACGAGCAGTACTTC.

The J gene is TRBJ1-5, the V gene TRBV15; D is undetermined. The CDR3 runs 14 residues. CDR1 LNHNV and CDR2 YYDKDF come from the germline V gene (reference sequence). Trimming removed 3 bases from V and 3 bases from J, with 9 bases in between. The DNA of the CDR3 is TGTGCCACCAGCAGGGCGCGTACCAATCAGCCCCAGCATTTT. It is translated as CATSRARTNQPQHF.

V usage is TRBV10-1 and J usage is TRBJ2-7, with D maybe TRBD1 (5 bases). V was shortened by 0 bases and J by 4 bases, with 10 bases between the two germline ends. This CDR3 comprises 14 residues. The V gene's germline CDR1 is WNHNN and CDR2 SYGVQD (reference sequence). CDR3 DNA sequence: TGCGCCAGCAGTGAGTCTCAAAGGGGTTACGAGCAGTACTTC. Translated, it gives CASSESQRGYEQYF.

The chain employs TRBV29-1 and TRBJ2-7, with TRBD2 identical over 8 bases. The CDR3 loop spans 14 amino acids. The germline CDR1 and CDR2 sequences are SQVTM and ANQGSEA. The J segment lost 3 bases and the V segment lost 4 bases, leaving 8 bases of the junction unmatched. The CDR3 loop is CSVVGSGTYYEQYF. Written as DNA, the CDR3 is TGCAGCGTTGTTGGTAGCGGGACATACTACGAGCAGTACTTC.

The V gene is TRBV2, the J gene TRBJ1-2; D perhaps matches TRBD1 (5 bases). Germline V gene data show CDR1 as SNHLY and CDR2 as FYNNEI. With 0 bases removed from V and 4 bases from J, the gap between germline ends came to 9 bases. CDR3 length: 14 residues. CDR3 loop: CASSEAQGPYGYTF. DNA for the CDR3: TGTGCCAGCAGTGAAGCGCAGGGCCCCTATGGCTACACCTTC.

The rearrangement joins TRBV21-1 to TRBJ1-4; the table's D call of TRBD1 was not tested on the DNA. TRBV21-1 is a pseudogene. CDR3 length equals 15 residues. The DNA of the CDR3 is TGTGCCAGCAGCAAAGGGGACAGCCCAAGGGAAAAACTGTTTTTT. Translated, it gives CASSKGDSPREKLFF.

The J gene is TRBJ2-7, the V gene TRBV6-5; unclear D gene. The V gene's germline CDR1 is MNHEY and CDR2 SVGAGI. The V gene lost 9 bases and the J gene lost 4 bases, with 16 bases spanning the gap. CDR3 length equals 13 residues. The CDR3 DNA reads TGTGCCAGTACAGCCGATAGAATATACGAGCAGTACTTC. Its protein is CASTADRIYEQYF.

This rearrangement joins TRBV18 to TRBJ1-1, with a tentative D call TRBD1 (5 bases). The CDR3 extends over 13 amino acids. V was shortened by 2 bases and J by 3 bases, with 7 bases between the two germline ends. CDR1 is KGHSH, CDR2 LQKENI, per germline. CDR3 bases: TGTGCCAGCTCACCAGCCAGGGACACTGAAGCTTTCTTT. It specifies CASSPARDTEAFF.

This sequence joins TRBV5-1 and TRBJ2-5; 10 bases line up with TRBD1. CDR3 length: 15 amino acids. V trimming: 0 bases; J trimming: 7 bases; junction bases outside the gene matches: 6. CDR1 SGHRS and CDR2 YFSETQ come from the germline V gene. The CDR3 DNA sequence: TGCGCCAGCAGCTTGGATGGACAGGGGGATGTGACCCAGTACTTC. Translating gives CASSLDGQGDVTQYF.

The chain has TRBV29-1 and TRBJ2-7; a possible D gene is TRBD1 (5 bases). CDR1 is SQVTM and CDR2 is ANQGSEA in the germline V gene. The CDR3 has 16 residues. Trimming took 4 bases from V and 3 from J, leaving 22 bases between them. The CDR3 DNA follows: TGCAGCGTTGGTACGACAATCCCTCAGGGCTTCTACGAGCAGTACTTC. Protein product: CSVGTTIPQGFYEQYF.

The chain employs TRBV2 and TRBJ2-7; possible D gene TRBD1, 6 bases. The germline V gene encodes CDR1 SNHLY and CDR2 FYNNEI. The CDR3 runs to 12 residues. Trimming shortened V by 6 bases and J by 2 bases, and 8 bases separated the two germline ends. The CDR3 coding sequence is TGTGCCAGCAGGGACAGACCCTACGAGCAGTACTTC. Its translation: CASRDRPYEQYF.

The chain joins TRBV19 to TRBJ2-2; weak D call: TRBD2 (6 bases). Trimming stripped 3 bases from V and 1 base from J, with 15 bases between. CDR1 is LNHDA and CDR2 is SQIVND in the germline V gene (reference sequence). CDR3 length: 17 residues. The CDR3: CASSIFRRERNTGELFF. The CDR3 DNA is TGTGCCAGTAGTATTTTCCGGAGGGAGAGGAACACCGGGGAGCTGTTTTTT.

CDR3 coding DNA: TGTGCCAGCAGCCCCTCGGGAGGGCCGCTTTCCTCTGGAAACACCATATATTTT. Protein sequence: CASSPSGGPLSSGNTIYF. The rearrangement links TRBV7-2 to TRBJ1-3, with D hard to call. Trimming took 5 bases from V and 0 from J, leaving 20 bases between them. This CDR3 has 18 residues. Per the germline V gene, CDR1 is SGHTA and CDR2 is FQGNSA.

The chain employs TRBV6-1 and TRBJ2-1, with 7 bases identical to TRBD1. The CDR3 is 15 residues long. CDR1 is MNHNS, CDR2 SASEGT, per germline. The V segment lost 2 bases and the J segment 2 bases; nucleotides outside the gene matches: 3. CDR3 sequence reads: CASSEPGQTYNEQFF. The CDR3 nucleotides read TGTGCCAGCAGTGAACCGGGACAGACCTACAATGAGCAGTTCTTC.

CDR3 bases: TGTGCCAGCTCACCACCGGTCAGTAGGAATGAGCAGTTCTTC. This sequence encodes CASSPPVSRNEQFF. The chain carries TRBV18 and TRBJ2-1; no definite D call. The V and J ends lost 0 bases and 7 bases respectively, with 10 bases between them. CDR3 length: 14 amino acids. Germline V gene lookup returns CDR1 KGHSH and CDR2 LQKENI.

The gene calls are TRBV7-2 and TRBJ2-7; no clear D gene. V lost 1 base and J 6 bases, leaving 10 bases between the germline ends. The CDR3 totals 13 residues. CDR1 is SGHTA and CDR2 is FQGNSA in the germline V gene. The CDR3 DNA reads as TGTGCCAGCAGCTTAGTAGGCGTTCGCGAGCAGTACTTC. Amino acid sequence: CASSLVGVREQYF.

The chain combines TRBV10-3 with TRBJ2-7; 8 positions agree with TRBD2. V shed 0 bases and J 7 bases; nucleotides not matched to a gene: 8. This CDR3 spans 15 amino acids. Germline V gene data show CDR1 as ENHRY and CDR2 as SYGVKD. The CDR3 nucleotides are TGTGCCATCAGTGAGTCTCCAGCGGGGGTCGGAGAGCAGTACTTC. It translates to CAISESPAGVGEQYF.

The V call is TRBV12-3 or TRBV12-4, the J call TRBJ1-1; D ambiguous. The CDR3 length is 12 residues. V was cut by 6 bases and J by 9 bases, with 14 bases left in between. CDR3 region: CASRDLLQQAFF. The CDR3 DNA reads as TGTGCCAGCAGAGATTTGCTGCAACAAGCTTTCTTT.

The J gene is TRBJ2-3, the V gene TRBV18; D is ambiguous. The CDR3 is 15 amino acids. V lost 2 bases and J lost 0, with 9 bases in between. Germline CDR1 KGHSH, CDR2 LQKENI. The CDR3 here is CASSPARSSTDTQYF. The DNA of the CDR3 is TGTGCCAGCTCACCAGCTCGCAGTAGCACAGATACGCAGTATTTT.

This rearrangement joins TRBV18 to TRBJ2-5, with a weak D call TRBD2 (7 bases). With 0 bases removed from V and 1 base from J, the gap between germline ends came to 12 bases. Germline V gives CDR1 KGHSH, CDR2 LQKENI. CDR3 length equals 16 residues. CDR3 sequence reads: CASSPPRGGSQETQYF. CDR3 DNA sequence: TGTGCCAGCTCACCACCGCGCGGGGGCTCCCAAGAGACCCAGTACTTC.

The chain uses TRBV5-6 and TRBJ2-5; D is perhaps TRBD2 (6 bases). V was clipped by 0 bases and J by 5 bases, with 14 bases between them. Germline values: CDR1 SGHDT, CDR2 YYEEEE. The CDR3 runs to 15 residues. The CDR3 coding sequence is TGTGCCAGCAGCTTGGGACTAGATATCGGCGAGACCCAGTACTTC. Translating it yields CASSLGLDIGETQYF. The full variable domain, in which reference TRBV5-6 and TRBJ2-5 provide the parts outside the CDR3, is DAGVTQSPTHLIKTRGQQVTLRCSPKSGHDTVSWYQQALGQGPQFIFQYYEEEERQRGNFPDRFSGHQFPNYSSELNVNALLLGDSALYLCASSLGLDIGETQYFGPGTRLLVL.